The rows below give T cell receptor beta chains drawn from one sample of a study of T cell responses to AZD1222 COVID-19 vaccine. Assay: immunoSEQ multiplex PCR; the TCRdb copy retains only in-frame clones and omits some. This sample has some 150,000 clones; more than 85% occur once, and the top ten carry 2.5% to 3.5%. Specimen: peripheral blood, collected 28 days after the second AZD1222 dose. The source of these receptors is an adult who received the AZD1222 COVID-19 vaccine. Each CDR3 is given with its conserved first and last residue. The D gene is left open where the match is weak. The size field is filled for only some rows; it gives once, few, many or a size class.

d_call	v_call	clone_size	j_call	cdr3_aa	cdr3_nt
.	TRBV3-1/TRBV3-2	.	TRBJ2-1	CASSRSQWDNEQFF	TGTGCCAGCAGCCGCTCACAGTGGGACAATGAGCAGTTCTTC
.	TRBV18	.	TRBJ1-6	CASSPDSVTVYNSPLHF	TGTGCCAGCTCACCCGATTCAGTGACTGTCTATAATTCACCCCTCCACTTT
.	TRBV28	.	TRBJ2-5	CASSLRETQYF	TGTGCCAGCAGTTTGAGGGAGACCCAGTACTTC
.	TRBV2	.	TRBJ1-2	CASSRDDPNSYGYTF	TGTGCCAGCAGCAGGGACGACCCCAACTCGTATGGCTACACCTTC
.	TRBV2	once	TRBJ2-7	CASGPQGHYEQYF	TGTGCCAGCGGACCACAGGGACACTACGAGCAGTACTTC
.	TRBV4-3	.	TRBJ1-1	CASSQEMVTGDPAFF	TGCGCCAGCAGCCAAGAGATGGTGACGGGGGATCCAGCTTTCTTT
.	TRBV6-2/TRBV6-3	.	TRBJ1-1	CASSFRGGTEAFF	TGTGCCAGCAGTTTCAGGGGTGGCACTGAAGCTTTCTTT
.	TRBV28	.	TRBJ1-5	CASRGWNLRNQPQHF	TGTGCCAGCAGGGGGTGGAATCTCAGGAATCAGCCCCAGCATTTT
.	TRBV29-1	.	TRBJ2-7	CSATIRDGKSYEQYF	TGCAGCGCCACAATTCGCGACGGGAAATCCTACGAGCAGTACTTC
.	TRBV7-9	.	TRBJ1-2	CASSLAQGFNYGYTF	TGTGCCAGCAGCTTAGCGCAGGGGTTTAACTATGGCTACACCTTC
.	TRBV4-1	.	TRBJ1-4	CASSLAGGEKLFF	TGCGCCAGCAGCCTTGCGGGGGGTGAAAAACTGTTTTTT
TRBD2	TRBV6-2/TRBV6-3	.	TRBJ2-7	CASSWSRGVSYEQYF	TGTGCCAGCAGTTGGTCGCGGGGGGTCTCCTACGAGCAGTACTTC
.	TRBV10-2	.	TRBJ2-1	CASSGGRRDEQFF	TGCGCCAGCAGTGGGGGACGTAGAGATGAGCAGTTCTTC
.	TRBV5-6	.	TRBJ1-5	CASSFGNQPQHF	TGTGCCAGCAGCTTTGGCAATCAGCCCCAGCATTTT
.	TRBV30	.	TRBJ1-6	CAWSVLTGSSPLHF	TGTGCCTGGAGCGTATTGACCGGTTCTTCACCCCTCCACTTT
TRBD2	TRBV6-5	.	TRBJ2-7	CASTPSGLALREQYF	TGTGCCAGCACCCCCTCCGGACTAGCTTTACGCGAGCAGTACTTC